This TCR beta chain was sequenced in a study of cytomegalovirus exposure and HLA in healthy donors (TCRdb year 2017). In terms of the full investigation: According to an earlier analysis of several hundred of the donors, 200 million or so T cells yielded 95 million to 140 million unique TCR beta sequences and 276 Gb of sequence data. In a later genetic analysis, genome-wide SNP genotypes for about 65% of the roughly 670 donors were used, and that subset was treated as a discovery cohort. The study was designed to test whether signatures of past pathogen exposure could be identified by cataloging public T cell receptors. Of the 300 to 500 genotyped donors, more than 75% were placed in the genetic ancestry cluster associated with self-reported Caucasian donors. Donor age, sex, ethnicity and CMV serostatus were collected together with the repertoire data. To study patterns of TCR occurrence, a later analysis re-analyzed previously published TCR beta repertoires from 666 donors and added high-resolution HLA genotyping. Typing coverage varied by locus: about 620-640 donors for A, B, C, DRB1 and DQB1; some 520 for DQA1; more than 600 for DPA1; approximately 470 for DPB1. In an earlier analysis of 500 to 650 of the donors, high-throughput TCR beta sequencing was used to judge whether each TCR beta V gene segment behaved as functional or pseudogenic. Among roughly 400 genotyped donors of the cohort, an average of roughly 230,000 unique TCR beta nucleotide sequences was sequenced per donor, of which about 18% were non-productive. Class I and class II HLA loci were covered by the typing at four-digit resolution. Every repertoire in the discovery cohort had been generated on one and the same sequencing platform. In the later analysis, no new phenotypic data were used to find candidate immune exposures; instead, reliance was placed on TCR beta sequences and their occurrence across donors. To predict cytomegalovirus infection status, the study brought together high-throughput TCR immunosequencing, statistical association of individual TCRs with disease status, and machine learning. Roughly 290 gigabases of sequencing data and around 80 million unique TCR sequences made up an early release that covered over 550 HLA-typed donors. Roughly five DR-DQ haplotypes were handled as single units for association and clustering, since linkage in the cohort was strong. Besides the first cohort of 666 subjects, a separate validation cohort made up of over 100 different subjects was used. Using immunosequencing, the study profiled T cell repertoires from around 680 subjects and related those repertoires to cytomegalovirus serostatus.

The CDR3 runs 14 residues from the cysteine to the phenylalanine. Solely the CDR3 DNA is kept, with 42 bases framed from the first base. Trimming at the junction amounts to 1 base on V and 0 bases on J, and the germline ends lie 6 bases apart. The germline V gene yields LGHNT for CDR1 and FRNRAP for CDR2. Findings and caveats that apply to the study as a whole: A further reported finding was that TCR beta sequences accurately predicted the HLA-A and HLA-B alleles for most subjects in the first cohort. Strong co-occurrence of HLA alleles, especially DR and DQ, made assigning TCR associations to individual alleles difficult. In this cohort, only TCR beta chains were sequenced, and detectable features were limited by the absence of alpha or paired-chain data. The authors suggested that the approach could potentially be extended to other disease states and immunological phenotypes. Because HLA typing was missing for some donors at each locus, association tests included only the typed subset. According to a later analysis, parvovirus B19, influenza, CMV and Epstein-Barr virus appeared linked to several top co-occurrence clusters. The only immune exposure information available for the cohort was CMV serostatus. Presence/absence analyses assumed roughly uniform sequencing depth across donors, an assumption that may not hold. Compared with equally common non-associated chains, HLA-associated TCR beta chains in a later analysis were more clonally expanded and had lower generation probabilities. A later analysis found that most CMV-associated TCR beta chains appeared HLA-restricted, with HLA associations seemingly driven largely by CMV exposure. At a false discovery rate of 0.05, a later analysis linked 16,951 TCR beta sequences to specific HLA alleles. Linkage disequilibrium might explain the correlated functional status among segregating V segments, but an unknown experimental factor could not be excluded. Most TCR sequences were observed very rarely across donors, whereas some public TCRs were present in many individuals. An earlier analysis of approximately 540 of the donors showed that most TCR beta V segments appeared in productive rearrangements either about 87% or about 30% of the time, which broadly matched IMGT annotations. A few of the identified cytomegalovirus-associated TCR beta chains were confirmed in vitro to be specific for cytomegalovirus antigens. According to a later genetic analysis, donors in an Asian-associated ancestry cluster had fewer N-insertions in productive TCRs than the approximately 650-donor mean. Because the 87-base-pair reads could not distinguish some IMGT-functional V segments, including TRBV6-2 and TRBV6-3, those segments were excluded. Because counts were too low, seventeen rarely observed V segments, including chromosome 9 orphons, were left out of the earlier analysis of approximately 580 of the donors. A total of fewer than 200 TCR beta chains were listed by the study as associated with cytomegalovirus. A group of highly shared sequence variants was considered likely to be a technical artifact of the sequencing pipeline. The classifier was reported to diagnose cytomegalovirus status with high specificity and sensitivity in both the original and validation cohorts. An association between a missense DCLRE1C variant and V-gene and J-gene trimming of TCR beta chains was found in a later genetic analysis and replicated in an independent cohort. A later analysis found that TCR association rates varied across HLA loci, with DRB1 alleles showing the most associated TCRs and HLA-C alleles the fewest.

To prepare the library, the immunoSEQ multiplex PCR assay was applied. A mixture of 60 forward primers for TCR Vbeta segments and 13 reverse primers for TCR Jbeta segments was used in the multiplex PCR. Amplification of the CDR3 region of rearranged TCR beta genes was performed with a multiplex PCR assay on genomic DNA. The Illumina HiSeq System was used to sequence the amplified TCR beta libraries as 87-base-pair reads. On the study's bioinformatics: In a later analysis, roughly 80 million unique TCR beta chains were counted across the 500 to 850 repertoires, and approximately 11 million of these chains were shared by at least two donors. A nearest-neighbor algorithm error-corrected the raw reads and collapsed the reads into unique sequences, merging closely related sequences to remove PCR and sequencing errors. V, D and J gene segments were assigned by aligning CDR3 sequences to IMGT reference sequences. Each retained sequence needed at least a six-nucleotide match to both a V gene segment and a J gene segment. A rearrangement counted as productive if the CDR3 had no stop codons and remained in frame with V and J, and every other rearrangement counted as non-productive. Following IMGT convention, CDR3 was defined as the stretch from the second conserved V-encoded cysteine to the conserved J-encoded phenylalanine. The earlier analysis of about 570 of the donors excluded any sequence lacking an unambiguous match to a single V gene segment. An earlier analysis of about 590 of the donors classified V segments as functional when productive rearrangements were above 56.7% and as segregating when the standard deviation between donors was above 5%. A statistical classification framework was built to diagnose cytomegalovirus status from the catalog of TCR beta chain sequences. In a later analysis, TCR nucleotide sequences were compared against IMGT/GENE-DB human TR gene sequences so that V and J genes could be assigned. A later analysis assigned CDR3 sequences and most-parsimonious VDJ recombination scenarios with the TCRdist pipeline. A later analysis defined each TCR beta chain by its CDR3 amino acid sequence plus V-gene family, and excluded reads lacking a unique V-gene family. In a later analysis, around 600 highly shared, low-generation-probability nucleotide sequences were removed to address suspected cross-contamination and a sequencing artifact. For each public chain, a later analysis derived a clonal expansion index from normalized ranks of inferred template counts within each repertoire. A later analysis computed generation probabilities with a VDJ recombination model fitted to out-of-frame rearrangements, and checked the results against IGoR. A later analysis scored TCR-TCR, TCR-HLA and TCR-CMV co-occurrence with hypergeometric tests, applying a repertoire-size bias correction to TCR pairs. A later analysis estimated false discovery rates by permuting HLA or CMV assignments 20 times. In a later analysis, co-occurring TCRs were grouped with DBSCAN, and TCRdist sequence similarity was added when clustering was performed within HLA-allele-positive subsets. Repertoires with fewer than 30,000 or more than 120,000 public chains, plus five repertoires with anomalous nucleotide sharing, were excluded from co-occurrence clustering. In its TCRdb copy, this immuneACCESS table keeps in-frame sequences only and misses some clones. Where compared with another copy, unresolved V genes explain less than half of these, and the others have no known cause. V, J and clone size derive from that table, while D and trimming were established from the DNA sequence. The sample table contains about 170,000 clones; only one count was recorded for 75% to 80% of them. The ten largest clones take up 6.3% of the sample.

With regard to this clone: The antigen it binds to is not known. Per-base quality was not reported, and no clone a single base away is much larger than it.

The cohort was made up of approximately 670 healthy bone marrow donors. At the time of sampling, every cohort member was nominally healthy, though immune exposures that went unrecorded were likely present. The donor tested CMV seropositive, placing the donor among the 250 to 300 seropositive members of the cohort. Each donor provided a peripheral blood sample, and peripheral blood mononuclear cells were used for TCR beta sequencing. The Qiagen DNeasy Blood Extraction Kit was used to extract genomic DNA from the blood cell samples. Sequencing was done on a sample of PBMCs. The source of this sequence is a man aged 40-55 years in good health and CMV-seropositive. The rearranged chain carries TRBV12-5 and TRBJ1-1; the D gene remains uncertain. The encoded CDR3 is CASGLGLLNTEAFF. The DNA sequence follows: TGTGCTAGTGGTTTGGGACTCTTGAACACTGAAGCTTTCTTT.